This is a list of T cell receptor beta chains from one sample in a study of shared clonotypes between healthy human individuals. Sequencing used immunoSEQ multiplex PCR; TCRdb keeps in-frame clones, though not all of them. The sample carries about 1 million clones, 75% recorded once. The sample taken for sequencing was memory CD4+ T cells sorted from blood. The receptor set was obtained from a man between 18 and 29 years old in good health. Both conserved end residues are part of each CDR3. D genes are given only for firm matches. A row's size may be missing; if present it is once, few, many or a size class.

NA	NA	TRBJ1-1	13	TRBV6-1	CASREKGRTEAFF	TGTGCCAGCAGAGAGAAGGGACGCACTGAAGCTTTCTTT
NA	NA	TRBJ2-7	13	TRBV12-5	CASGLVLGGEQYF	TGTGCTAGTGGTTTGGTACTCGGCGGGGAGCAGTACTTC
many	TRBD2	TRBJ2-7	15	TRBV5-1	CASSGTSGRALEQYF	TGCGCCAGCAGCGGAACTAGCGGGAGGGCTCTCGAGCAGTACTTC
NA	TRBD1	TRBJ2-1	14	TRBV5-4	CASKMDRAENEQFF	TGTGCCAGCAAAATGGACAGGGCAGAAAATGAGCAGTTCTTC
once	NA	TRBJ2-7	15	TRBV7-2	CASSFESKGPYEQYF	TGTGCCAGCAGCTTCGAATCTAAGGGGCCCTACGAGCAGTACTTC
NA	NA	TRBJ2-3	15	TRBV7-2	CASSLWSPGGDTQYF	TGTGCCAGCAGCTTATGGTCCCCTGGAGGAGATACGCAGTATTTT
NA	TRBD2	TRBJ2-2	15	TRBV30	CAWSIGRRHTGELFF	TGTGCCTGGAGTATCGGGAGGCGCCATACCGGGGAGCTGTTTTTT
NA	NA	TRBJ2-7	12	TRBV6-5	CASRTGSDEQYF	TGTGCCAGCAGAACAGGGAGCGACGAGCAGTACTTC
NA	NA	TRBJ1-5	12	TRBV28	CASKDRNQPQHF	TGTGCCAGCAAGGACCGAAATCAGCCCCAGCATTTT
NA	NA	TRBJ2-1	16	TRBV9	CASSGGRGHGYNEQFF	TGTGCCAGCAGCGGAGGTAGAGGACACGGATACAATGAGCAGTTCTTC
NA	TRBD1	TRBJ1-2	15	TRBV5-1	CASRITGTENYGYTF	TGCGCCAGCAGAATTACCGGGACAGAAAACTATGGCTACACCTTC
many	TRBD2	TRBJ2-1	17	TRBV18	CASSPTYQLANYNEQFF	TGTGCCAGCTCACCAACGTATCAACTAGCGAATTACAATGAGCAGTTCTTC
NA	NA	TRBJ1-1	15	TRBV5-1	CASSLIGILNTEAFF	TGCGCCAGCAGCTTAATCGGGATCCTGAACACTGAAGCTTTCTTT
once	NA	TRBJ1-2	14	TRBV7-9	CASSPTGPPYGYTF	TGTGCCAGCAGCCCGACAGGACCCCCCTATGGCTACACCTTC
NA	TRBD1	TRBJ1-2	14	TRBV19	CASTVTGAPYGYTF	TGTGCCAGTACCGTGACAGGGGCGCCATATGGCTACACCTTC
NA	TRBD2	TRBJ2-2	14	TRBV7-2	CASSSGLGTGELFF	TGTGCCAGCAGCTCCGGACTAGGTACCGGGGAGCTGTTTTTT
NA	TRBD1	TRBJ2-5	14	TRBV5-5	CASRIGQGVQTQYF	TGTGCCAGCAGGATCGGACAGGGGGTTCAGACCCAGTACTTC
NA	NA	TRBJ2-1	13	TRBV19	CASSLGPFNEQFF	TGTGCCAGTAGTCTTGGACCCTTCAATGAGCAGTTCTTC
NA	NA	TRBJ1-6	16	TRBV6-1	CASSDVVGSYNSPLHF	TGTGCCAGCAGTGATGTGGTCGGGTCCTATAATTCACCCCTCCACTTT
NA	NA	TRBJ1-6	15	TRBV5-6	CASSSTDSSNSPLHF	TGTGCCAGCAGCTCAACCGACAGTTCGAATTCACCCCTCCACTTT
NA	NA	TRBJ2-7	15	TRBV19	CASSISAGSSYEQYF	TGTGCCAGTAGTATCTCCGCAGGGAGCTCCTACGAGCAGTACTTC
NA	NA	TRBJ1-1	12	TRBV2	CASSVQRTEAFF	TGTGCCAGCAGTGTTCAGAGGACTGAAGCTTTCTTT
few	NA	TRBJ1-6	17	TRBV9	CASSVADRGRAQSPLHF	TGTGCCAGCAGCGTAGCTGATCGAGGGCGCGCCCAATCACCCCTCCACTTT
NA	TRBD1	TRBJ2-7	13	TRBV29-1	CSVGQGIQHEQYF	TGCAGCGTGGGACAGGGCATTCAGCACGAGCAGTACTTC
NA	TRBD1	TRBJ2-5	14	TRBV5-1	CASSKNGQGETQYF	TGCGCCAGCAGCAAAAACGGACAGGGCGAGACCCAGTACTTC
NA	NA	TRBJ2-3	15	TRBV5-4	CASSRGGPSTDTQYF	TGTGCCAGCAGTCGGGGTGGGCCTTCCACAGATACGCAGTATTTT
NA	NA	TRBJ1-3	16	TRBV4-1	CASSQAGFASGNTIYF	TGCGCCAGCAGCCAAGCAGGGTTCGCTTCTGGAAACACCATATATTTT
NA	TRBD1	TRBJ1-5	15	TRBV30	CALSSGQASNQPQHF	TGTGCCCTATCCAGCGGACAGGCTAGCAATCAGCCCCAGCATTTT
NA	NA	TRBJ2-1	15	TRBV9	CASSVATGAYNEQFF	TGTGCCAGCAGCGTAGCTACAGGAGCTTACAATGAGCAGTTCTTC
NA	NA	TRBJ1-5	15	TRBV19	CASSVGGTGTQPQHF	TGTGCCAGCAGTGTCGGGGGGACTGGAACCCAGCCCCAGCATTTT
NA	NA	TRBJ1-2	11	TRBV6-6	CASGSVYGYTF	TGTGCCAGCGGCTCTGTCTATGGCTACACCTTC
NA	TRBD1	TRBJ2-1	15	TRBV13	CASSQQGSSYNEQFF	TGTGCCAGCAGCCAACAGGGGAGCTCCTACAATGAGCAGTTCTTC
NA	NA	TRBJ1-5	13	TRBV30	CAWSVAGPQPQHF	TGTGCCTGGAGTGTAGCCGGTCCCCAGCCCCAGCATTTT
NA	NA	TRBJ2-3	13	TRBV11-3	CASSFSGTDTQYF	TGTGCCAGCAGCTTTTCCGGGACAGATACGCAGTATTTT
few	NA	TRBJ1-5	17	TRBV10-2	CASSDTPQGNRNQPQHF	TGCGCCAGCAGTGATACTCCCCAGGGGAATCGCAATCAGCCCCAGCATTTT
NA	NA	TRBJ1-5	14	TRBV15	CATKLRGSNQPQHF	TGTGCCACCAAACTTAGGGGGAGCAATCAGCCCCAGCATTTT
NA	NA	TRBJ1-2	13	TRBV5-1	CASRTQQSDGYTF	TGCGCCAGCAGAACTCAACAATCGGACGGCTACACCTTC
NA	NA	TRBJ2-7	13	TRBV7-2	CASSPGLTYEQYF	TGTGCCAGCAGCCCGGGTCTTACCTACGAGCAGTACTTC
once	NA	TRBJ1-5	13	TRBV7-9	CASSLSGQQPQHF	TGTGCCAGCAGCCTATCCGGGCAGCAGCCCCAGCATTTT
NA	NA	TRBJ2-5	16	TRBV5-1	CASSLAGVLVQETQYF	TGCGCCAGCAGCTTGGCAGGGGTTTTGGTGCAAGAGACCCAGTACTTC